This T cell receptor (beta chain) was obtained from a study of naive and memory T cell subsets. Separate alpha and beta amplification began at the second PCR step. The beta constant-region primer was an equimolar mix of two oligonucleotides covering TRBC1 and TRBC2. The ligated cDNA underwent four PCR rounds using SP2 and nested alpha and beta constant-region primers. An oligonucleotide with the SP2 primer and a 12-nucleotide UMI was ligated to the cDNA 3' end. Each CDR3 protein is one row after TCRdb ran MiXCR on the UMI-ligation and nested PCR reads. The repertoire holds around 140,000 distinct CDR3 sequences, with approximately 21% as singletons. This clonotype was counted between two and nine times. Antigen unknown. The CDR3 has 16 residues. Germline values: CDR1 MNHEY, CDR2 SVGAGI. V trimming: 7 bases; J trimming: 8 bases; junction bases outside the gene matches: 12. Findings of the study overall: Naive repertoires, especially CD8, held a few larger clonotypes, possibly memory cells re-expressing CD45RA.

Sequencing was done on a sample of naive CD8+ T cells from blood. This receptor was obtained from a human donor in good health. The gene calls are TRBV6-5 and TRBJ2-1; 12 bases match TRBD2. CDR3 DNA: TGTGCCAGCACAAAAGGACTAGCGGGATTTGGTGATGAGCAGTTCTTC. Amino acid sequence: CASTKGLAGFGDEQFF.